The present entry profiles one T cell receptor (beta chain) with its context. A far larger clone differs by one base, so this is likely a read error. The sample originates from a study of regulatory T cells in long-lasting Graves disease. Libraries of TCR beta came from iRepertoire HTBI primers plus Arm-PCR of CDR3 regions. Via MiXCR, TCRdb re-called the multiplex PCR reads, giving one row per CDR3 protein. This table holds over 300,000 distinct CDR3 sequences, around a fifth found once. Time point defined: persistent/refractory GD, antithyroid drugs over 5 years with positive TRAb. Scientists built the TCR library using RNA that was extracted from PBMCs. V was pared by 6 bases and J by 0 bases, with 9 bases between. The germline V gene encodes CDR1 SEHNR and CDR2 FQNEAQ (reference sequence). The CDR3 has 13 amino acids.

The J gene is TRBJ2-7, the V gene TRBV7-9; D is unclear. The clonotype originates from a female donor with Graves disease. The sequenced sample was peripheral blood mononuclear cells (PBMCs), obtained when the disease was refractory, from a patient treated with antithyroid drugs. CDR3 nucleotides: TGTGCCAGCAGTGACGATAGCTCCTACGAGCAGTACTTC. Translated, it gives CASSDDSSYEQYF.